Sequencing of this T cell receptor beta chain was carried out in a study of cytomegalovirus exposure and HLA in healthy donors. Study results and limitations: In the roughly 130 validation repertoires, a later analysis found that first-cohort TCR clusters tended to co-occur. CMV antigen specificity of a few CMV-associated chains was confirmed in vitro. The study listed roughly 160 cytomegalovirus-associated TCR beta chains.

The CDR3 extends over 17 amino acids. Germline assignment: CDR1 SGHNT and CDR2 YYREEE (reference sequence). The junction had 14 bases not matched to a gene; V was cut back by 4 bases and J by 6 bases. A 120-subject validation cohort, separate from the roughly 700-subject first cohort, supplied the donors. The method was immunoSEQ multiplex PCR; TCRdb's version includes in-frame clones alone and lacks a portion of them. This table holds approximately 300,000 clones, about nine tenths found once. A few counts support this clone. What it recognizes is unknown. The V gene is TRBV5-4, the J gene TRBJ2-2; 8 positions match TRBD1. The sequencing input was PBMCs. The TCR sequence derives from a woman under 30 in good health and CMV-seronegative. In DNA, the CDR3 is TGTGCCAGCAGCCCCCCCGGACAGGGTAGGACCGCCGGGGAGCTGTTTTTT. As protein: CASSPPGQGRTAGELFF.